One and the same sample provided the 30 T cell receptor beta chains below, sequenced in a study of T-cell memory formation after mild COVID-19. In TCRdb, the 5' RACE reads were re-called with MiXCR into one record per CDR3 protein. The sample contains a few hundred thousand distinct CDR3 sequences, around 16% of which appear only once. The source material was PBMCs or a T cell subset sorted from them (not recorded which). These TCRs come from a man between 18 and 35 years old who had mild COVID-19 (a few samples of this study predate the infection). Cell type and time point are not known.

This clonotype has only a few counts. V usage is TRBV29-1 and J usage is TRBJ1-1; tentative D call: TRBD1 (5 bases). This CDR3 comprises 13 residues. Germline V gene lookup returns CDR1 SQVTM and CDR2 ANQGSEA. Trimming cost V 2 bases and J 3 bases, with 10 bases left between them. This CDR3 is CSVEPSGDTEAFF. CDR3 DNA: TGCAGCGTTGAACCCTCGGGGGACACTGAAGCTTTCTTT.

The chain joins TRBV10-3 to TRBJ2-2; TRBD2 aligns across 15 bases. Germline assignment: CDR1 ENHRY and CDR2 SYGVKD. The V gene end was trimmed by 6 bases and the J gene end by 8 bases; junction bases not matched to a gene: 13. The CDR3 extends over 18 amino acids. In DNA, the CDR3 is TGTGCCATCAGCGGAGGGACTAGCGGGGGGACAACAGGAGGGGAGCTGTTTTTT. Protein sequence: CAISGGTSGGTTGGELFF.

The chain recombines TRBV6-2 or TRBV6-3 with TRBJ2-2, with D possibly matching TRBD1 (5 bases). The CDR3 spans 15 residues. The V gene's germline CDR1 is MNHEY and CDR2 SVGEGT. Deletions cut 5 bases from V and 0 bases from J, with 10 bases between. In DNA form, the CDR3 reads TGTGCCAGCAGTACACCAGGGACGAACACCGGGGAGCTGTTTTTT. This codes for CASSTPGTNTGELFF.

The rearrangement joins TRBV12-3 or TRBV12-4 to TRBJ2-3; tentative D call: TRBD2 (6 bases). Deletions cut 7 bases from V and 0 bases from J, with 17 bases between. The CDR3 spans 16 residues. The CDR3 DNA reads TGTGCCAGCAACAACTCCCCTGGGGGGAGCACAGATACGCAGTATTTT. Translating it yields CASNNSPGGSTDTQYF.

Many counts were recorded for this clonotype. CDR3 loop: CASSLADRAYEQYF. CDR3 nucleotide sequence: TGTGCCAGCAGTTTGGCAGACCGGGCTTACGAGCAGTACTTC. The chain recombines TRBV12-3 or TRBV12-4 with TRBJ2-7; D is unclear. V lost 3 bases and J lost 4, with 13 bases in between. CDR3 length equals 14 residues.

This clonotype showed up just a few times. J is TRBJ1-1 and V is TRBV6-2 or TRBV6-3; D might be TRBD1 (5 bases). The CDR3 is 10 amino acids. Per germline, CDR1 MNHEY and CDR2 SVGEGT. V lost 8 bases to trimming and J lost 8 bases, with 9 bases between them. The CDR3 sequence: CASRDSEAFF. The CDR3 DNA sequence: TGTGCCAGCCGGGACTCCGAAGCTTTCTTT.

Note on this clonotype: The junction does not match germline at one end; this may be a read error. The rearrangement links TRBV28 to TRBJ1-2, with unresolved D. In germline, CDR1 is MDHEN, CDR2 SYDVKM. The CDR3 totals 8 residues. The CDR3 DNA follows: TGTGCCAGCAGTTTATTCCGTTTC. Its protein is CASSLFRF.

This clonotype appeared a few times. J is TRBJ1-5 and V is TRBV2; TRBD1 matches at 10 bases. V was clipped by 8 bases and J by 7 bases; unmatched bases: 5. The CDR3 loop spans 13 amino acids. From germline, CDR1 is SNHLY and CDR2 FYNNEI. The CDR3 is CASGGQGNQPQHF. The CDR3 DNA reads as TGTGCCAGCGGGGGACAGGGGAACCAGCCCCAGCATTTT. The whole variable domain, filled in from reference TRBV2 and TRBJ1-5, reads EPEVTQTPSHQVTQMGQEVILRCVPISNHLYFYWYRQILGQKVEFLVSFYNNEISEKSEIFDDQFSVERPDGSNFTLKIRSTKLEDSAMYFCASGGQGNQPQHFGDGTRLSIL.

This clonotype was seen more than once but under ten times. V gene TRBV15 combines with J gene TRBJ1-6; D gene uncertain. V was trimmed by 0 bases and J by 12 bases, leaving 12 bases between them. The CDR3 is 14 residues long. The germline CDR1 and CDR2 sequences are LNHNV and YYDKDF (reference sequence). CDR3 loop: CATSRDLVQRPLHF. The CDR3 DNA is TGTGCCACCAGCAGAGATCTGGTACAGCGACCCCTCCACTTT. The full variable domain, its missing parts supplied by reference TRBV15 and TRBJ1-6, is DAMVIQNPRYQVTQFGKPVTLSCSQTLNHNVMYWYQQKSSQAPKLLFHYYDKDFNNEADTPDNFQSRRPNTSFCFLDIRSPGLGDTAMYLCATSRDLVQRPLHFGNGTRLTVT.

Only a few counts were recorded for this clonotype. The CDR3 is CASSLNPTGGLDTQYF. The CDR3, as DNA: TGTGCCAGCAGCTTAAACCCGACAGGGGGCCTTGATACGCAGTATTTT. V and J are TRBV7-6 and TRBJ2-3; 10 positions match TRBD1. V shed 2 bases, J shed 6 bases, and the junction held 8 bases outside the gene matches. Germline CDR1 SGHVS, CDR2 FNYEAQ. This CDR3 comprises 16 residues.

This sequence joins TRBV7-3 and TRBJ2-2; D is uncertain. CDR1 SGHTA and CDR2 FQGTGA come from the germline V gene. Between the trimmed V and J ends, which lost 8 bases and 7 bases, there was a span of 14 bases. The CDR3 is 13 amino acids. The CDR3 DNA follows: TGTGCCAGCGGTCGGTTGGGCGGCGGGGAGCTGTTTTTT. Protein: CASGRLGGGELFF.

J is TRBJ1-1 and V is TRBV7-3, with D unresolved. Germline CDR1 reads SGHTA; CDR2 reads FQGTGA. V lost 3 bases to trimming and J lost 9 bases, with 14 bases between them. This CDR3 has 13 amino acids. For the CDR3, the DNA is TGTGCCAGCAGCTTGGTCGAGGGCGGCAAAGCTTTCTTT. Amino acid sequence: CASSLVEGGKAFF.

The V call is TRBV7-9, the J call TRBJ1-5; the D gene is possibly TRBD1 (6 bases). This CDR3 contains 15 residues. Trimming cost V 5 bases and J 3 bases, with 14 bases left between them. Germline CDR1 and CDR2: SEHNR and FQNEAQ (reference sequence). CDR3 bases: TGTGCCAGCAGCGGCGGACAGCCTTTCAATCAGCCCCAGCATTTT. Protein product: CASSGGQPFNQPQHF. The variable domain in full, with the rest retrieved from reference TRBV7-9 and TRBJ1-5, is DTGVSQNPRHKITKRGQNVTFRCDPISEHNRLYWYRQTLGQGPEFLTYFQNEAQLEKSRLLSDRFSAERPKGSFSTLEIQRTEQGDSAMYLCASSGGQPFNQPQHFGDGTRLSIL.

This clonotype was seen a handful of times. This rearrangement joins TRBV6-2 or TRBV6-3 to TRBJ2-2, with 8 nucleotides matching TRBD1. V was pared by 5 bases and J by 3 bases, with 8 bases of the junction left unmatched. The CDR3 has 16 amino acids. Germline loops: CDR1 MNHEY, CDR2 SVGEGT. The CDR3 DNA is TGTGCCAGCAGTCCGGACAGGGAAAAGGACACCGGGGAGCTGTTTTTT. It is translated as CASSPDREKDTGELFF.

V is TRBV18 and J is TRBJ2-3; 11 bases line up with TRBD2. Germline V lookup: CDR1 KGHSH, CDR2 LQKENI. The V and J ends lost 5 bases and 2 bases, in that order; junction bases with no gene match: 6. This CDR3 comprises 16 residues. As DNA, the CDR3 is TGTGCCAGCTCAACATCTAGCGGGGGGATCACAGATACGCAGTATTTT. Its translation is CASSTSSGGITDTQYF. The full variable domain, completed using reference TRBV18 and TRBJ2-3, is NAGVMQNPRHLVRRRGQEARLRCSPMKGHSHVYWYRQLPEEGLKFMVYLQKENIIDESGMPKERFSAEFPKEGPSILRIQQVVRGDSAAYFCASSTSSGGITDTQYFGPGTRLTVL.

This sequence joins TRBV28 and TRBJ1-5, with D hard to call. Germline V lookup: CDR1 MDHEN, CDR2 SYDVKM. Trimming removed 5 bases from V and 2 bases from J, with 13 bases in between. This CDR3 region has 15 residues. The DNA for the CDR3 is TGTGCCAGCAGTACCCACGGGGAGGGCAATCAGCCCCAGCATTTT. It specifies CASSTHGEGNQPQHF.

The V call is TRBV9, the J call TRBJ2-3, with TRBD1 as a possible D gene (5 bases). CDR1 and CDR2 (germline): SGDLS, YYNGEE. The CDR3 consists of 14 residues. V lost 7 bases and J 0 bases, leaving 12 bases between the germline ends. The CDR3 sequence: CASGTGASTDTQYF. The CDR3 DNA reads as TGTGCCAGCGGTACAGGAGCTAGCACAGATACGCAGTATTTT.

This chain joins TRBV7-2 and TRBJ2-1; D may match TRBD1 or TRBD2 (6 bases each). CDR1 SGHTA and CDR2 FQGNSA come from the germline V gene. The CDR3 runs to 13 residues. Trimming took off 5 bases at V and 10 bases at J, with 15 bases between the two ends. The CDR3 protein is CASSPTGAGEQFF. The CDR3 DNA follows: TGTGCCAGCAGCCCAACGGGGGCGGGAGAGCAGTTCTTC. The full variable domain, rest sourced from reference TRBV7-2 and TRBJ2-1, is GAGVSQSPSNKVTEKGKDVELRCDPISGHTALYWYRQSLGQGLEFLIYFQGNSAPDKSGLPSDRFSAERTGGSVSTLTIQRTQQEDSAVYLCASSPTGAGEQFFGPGTRLTVL.

With respect to this clonotype: The final CDR3 position lacks the conserved phenylalanine or tryptophan, pointing to a likely read error. The V and J genes are TRBV4-3 and TRBJ2-7; D remains unclear. CDR1 LGHNA and CDR2 YSLEER come from the germline V gene. Trimming left V 0 bases short and J 5 bases short, with 8 bases between. The CDR3 runs 13 residues. In nucleotides, the CDR3 is TGCGCCAGCAGCCAAGAATCAGGAGACGAGCAGTACTCC. This codes for CASSQESGDEQYS.

This rearrangement joins TRBV7-6 to TRBJ2-3; the match to TRBD1 covers 7 bases. The CDR3 is made up of 17 amino acids. The germline gives CDR1 SGHVS, CDR2 FNYEAQ. V dropped 3 bases and J dropped 3; count of bases not matched to a gene: 12. Here the CDR3 DNA reads TGTGCCAGCAGCTTCTCGCGAACAGGGGATTCGACAGATACGCAGTATTTT. This translates into CASSFSRTGDSTDTQYF.

This chain links TRBV10-3 with TRBJ2-1; the match to TRBD2 covers 7 bases. This CDR3 contains 12 residues. V lost 0 bases to trimming and J lost 13 bases; unmatched junction nucleotides: 3. CDR1 is ENHRY and CDR2 is SYGVKD in the germline V gene. CDR3 region: CAISESSGLQFF. CDR3 DNA: TGTGCCATCAGTGAGTCTTCGGGACTACAGTTCTTC.

This clonotype was picked up a small number of times. The chain employs TRBV29-1 and TRBJ1-1; weak D call: TRBD1 (5 bases). The CDR3 spans 11 residues. V was clipped by 6 bases and J by 6 bases, with 11 bases between them. Germline lookup yields CDR1 SQVTM and CDR2 ANQGSEA. The CDR3 spells CSVFQGSEAFF. The CDR3 DNA reads as TGCAGCGTCTTCCAGGGTTCTGAAGCTTTCTTT.

The sample holds many counts of this clonotype. The chain couples TRBV20-1 to TRBJ1-1; 7 bases map to TRBD1. The trim removed 4 bases at V and 1 base at J, leaving 9 bases unmatched. Germline V gives CDR1 DFQATT, CDR2 SNEGSKA (reference sequence). The CDR3 spans 15 residues. For the CDR3, the DNA is TGCAGTGCTACACCTTATAACAGGGGGAACACTGAAGCTTTCTTT. Translation: CSATPYNRGNTEAFF.

The chain is built from TRBV5-1 and TRBJ2-7; 8 positions match TRBD1. Germline V lookup: CDR1 SGHRS, CDR2 YFSETQ. The CDR3 covers 15 residues. The V gene end was trimmed by 3 bases and the J gene end by 4 bases; junction bases not matched to a gene: 9. Here the CDR3 DNA reads TGCGCCAGCAGCTCCTTCCCCGGGACAGGTTACGAGCAGTACTTC. Translating it yields CASSSFPGTGYEQYF.

This chain uses TRBV5-1 with TRBJ2-7; 7 positions agree with TRBD1. CDR1 SGHRS and CDR2 YFSETQ come from the germline V gene. J was trimmed by 1 base and V by 4 bases; bases with no gene match: 5. The CDR3 has 14 amino acids. CDR3 in amino acids: CASSTGTVSYEQYF. The CDR3 bases are TGCGCCAGCAGCACCGGGACAGTGTCCTACGAGCAGTACTTC.

This clonotype was seen a few times. The gene calls are TRBV20-1 and TRBJ2-7; 9 nucleotides agree with TRBD1. The CDR3 spans 13 residues. Germline CDR1 is DFQATT and CDR2 is SNEGSKA (reference sequence). The ends lost 6 bases at V and 3 bases at J; junction bases unmatched: 6. The CDR3 loop reads CSAEAGQGYEQYF. Here the CDR3 DNA reads TGCAGTGCAGAGGCGGGACAGGGCTACGAGCAGTACTTC.

The genes are TRBV12-3 or TRBV12-4 and TRBJ2-1; 8 positions match TRBD2. The CDR3 has 19 residues. V lost 5 bases to trimming and J lost 0 bases; unmatched junction nucleotides: 15. The CDR3: CASSPLAGPPISSYNEQFF. CDR3 in DNA: TGTGCCAGCAGTCCTTTAGCGGGGCCGCCAATTAGCTCCTACAATGAGCAGTTCTTC.

The V call is TRBV18, the J call TRBJ2-5; tentative D call: TRBD1 (6 bases). Trimming removed 2 bases at V and 3 bases at J, with 10 bases between. This CDR3 spans 14 amino acids. Germline CDR1 is KGHSH and CDR2 is LQKENI. The CDR3 DNA reads TGTGCCAGCTCACCAGGGGCAGGGGAAGAGACCCAGTACTTC. Translated, it gives CASSPGAGEETQYF.

This clonotype occurred a few times. The chain uses TRBV18 and TRBJ2-2; TRBD2 is a possible D gene (5 bases). CDR1 KGHSH and CDR2 LQKENI come from the germline V gene. With 2 bases removed from V and 4 bases from J, the gap between germline ends came to 11 bases. This CDR3 contains 15 residues. CDR3 nucleotide sequence: TGTGCCAGCTCACCATTAGAGGGATCCACCGGGGAGCTGTTTTTT. Translated, it gives CASSPLEGSTGELFF.

In its sample, this clonotype was seen a few times. The chain employs TRBV7-9 and TRBJ2-5, with TRBD1 matching over 11 bases. CDR3 length: 15 amino acids. Germline V gene lookup returns CDR1 SEHNR and CDR2 FQNEAQ (reference sequence). V trimming: 5 bases; J trimming: 5 bases; junction bases outside the gene matches: 7. The CDR3 region has the DNA TGTGCCAGCAGCCCGGACAGGGGGCGTCTTGAGACCCAGTACTTC. The encoded protein is CASSPDRGRLETQYF. The variable domain in full, completed from reference TRBV7-9 and TRBJ2-5, reads DTGVSQNPRHKITKRGQNVTFRCDPISEHNRLYWYRQTLGQGPEFLTYFQNEAQLEKSRLLSDRFSAERPKGSFSTLEIQRTEQGDSAMYLCASSPDRGRLETQYFGPGTRLLVL.